The sequence of this T cell receptor (beta chain) was determined in a study of T cells in Graves' hyperthyroidism and ophthalmopathy. If no ophthalmopathy progression occurred within 18 months, Graves' hyperthyroidism was stable. The CDR3 contains 15 residues. The V gene's germline CDR1 is MNHEY and CDR2 SVGEGT. V lost 0 bases, J lost 4 bases, and 5 bases stayed unmatched. Findings and limits, study-wide: Blood also showed most of the thyroid clonotypes that were expanded above 0.001.

In this sample, this clonotype turned up many times. Its cognate antigen is unknown. Template material for amplifying TCR beta CDR3 regions consisted of RNA transcripts. Primed by the HTBI set, a first-round RT-PCR was run on the TCR CDR3. Each CDR3 protein gets one entry after TCRdb re-called the multiplex PCR reads with MiXCR. The table includes about 350,000 distinct CDR3 sequences, about 18% detected once. The clonotype was recovered from a young woman with Graves' hyperthyroidism. The chain recombines TRBV6-2 or TRBV6-3 with TRBJ1-2; 7 nucleotides align to TRBD1. Sequenced material: blood. The CDR3 DNA reads TGTGCCAGCAGTTACTCTTGGACAGGCAGCTATGGCTACACCTTC. Translated: CASSYSWTGSYGYTF.